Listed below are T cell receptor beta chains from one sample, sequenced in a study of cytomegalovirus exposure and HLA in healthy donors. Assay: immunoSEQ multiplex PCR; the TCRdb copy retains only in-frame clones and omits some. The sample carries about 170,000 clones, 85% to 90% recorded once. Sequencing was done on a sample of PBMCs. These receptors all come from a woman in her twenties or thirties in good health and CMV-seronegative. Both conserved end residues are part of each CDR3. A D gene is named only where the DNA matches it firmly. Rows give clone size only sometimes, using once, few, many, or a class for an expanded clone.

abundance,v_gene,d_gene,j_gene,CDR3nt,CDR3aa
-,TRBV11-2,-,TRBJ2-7,TGTGCCAGCAGCTTAGAGGGGGGCTCCTACGAGCAGTACTTC,CASSLEGGSYEQYF
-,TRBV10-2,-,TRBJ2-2,TGCGCCAGCAGTGAGTGGACAAGGATAAGATCCGGGGAGCTGTTTTTT,CASSEWTRIRSGELFF
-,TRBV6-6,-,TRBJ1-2,TGTGCCAGCAGCCCCAGCGGGCACTATGGCTACACCTTC,CASSPSGHYGYTF
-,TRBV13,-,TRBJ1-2,TGTGCCAGCGGAAGGTACAGCCACTATGGCTACACCTTC,CASGRYSHYGYTF
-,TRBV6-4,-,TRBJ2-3,TGTGCCAGCAGTCCCGCAGGGAGCACAGATACGCAGTATTTT,CASSPAGSTDTQYF
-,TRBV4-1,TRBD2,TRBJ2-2,TGCGCCAGCAGCCAAGAACCCCTAGCGGGGACCGGGGAGCTGTTTTTT,CASSQEPLAGTGELFF
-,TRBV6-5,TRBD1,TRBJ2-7,TGTGCCAGCAGTAAGACAGGGGTCGACGAGCAGTACTTC,CASSKTGVDEQYF
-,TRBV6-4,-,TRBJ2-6,TGTGCCAGCAGTGACTCGGGCAGGGGAATGATTGGGGCCAACGTCCTGACTTTC,CASSDSGRGMIGANVLTF
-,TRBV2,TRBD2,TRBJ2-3,TGTGCCAGCATAGAAGCGGGGGGGCCAGATACGCAGTATTTT,CASIEAGGPDTQYF
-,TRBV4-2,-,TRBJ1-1,TGTGCCAGCAGCCAAGGAATGGGAGGGAACACTGAAGCTTTCTTT,CASSQGMGGNTEAFF
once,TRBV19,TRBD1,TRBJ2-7,TGTGCCAGTAGTGGCGGCGGGACAGGGTATGGGGAGCAGTACTTC,CASSGGGTGYGEQYF
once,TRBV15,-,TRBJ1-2,TGTGCCACCAGCAGAGTTAGGGGGAAGGGGTCGGGTGGCTACACCTTC,CATSRVRGKGSGGYTF
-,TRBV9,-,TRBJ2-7,TGTGCCAGCAGCGTAGACGGGAACGAGCAGTACTTC,CASSVDGNEQYF
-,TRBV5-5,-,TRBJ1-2,TGTGCCAGCAGCTTACGGGGTTATGGCTACACCTTC,CASSLRGYGYTF
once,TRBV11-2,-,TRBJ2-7,TGTGCCAGCAGCTTAGCGCGGGCCCGCGAGCAGTACTTC,CASSLARAREQYF
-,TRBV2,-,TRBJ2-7,TGTGCCAGCAGTGGTAGTAAATACGAGCAGTACTTC,CASSGSKYEQYF
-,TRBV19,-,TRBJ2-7,TGTGCCAGTAGTATTGACGACACCTACGAGCAGTACTTC,CASSIDDTYEQYF
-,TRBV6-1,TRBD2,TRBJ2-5,TGTGCCAGCAGTGACGAGGGACTAGCGGAAGAGACCCAGTACTTC,CASSDEGLAEETQYF
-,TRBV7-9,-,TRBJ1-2,TGTGCCAGCAGCCCGAATTCGGGGTATGGCTACACCTTC,CASSPNSGYGYTF
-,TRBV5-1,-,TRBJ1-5,TGCGCCAGCAGCTTGTCGGGGGATCAGCCCCAGCATTTT,CASSLSGDQPQHF
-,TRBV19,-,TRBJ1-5,TGTGCCACCCAGAGGGGCAATCAGCCCCAGCATTTT,CATQRGNQPQHF
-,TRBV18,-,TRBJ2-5,TGTGCCAGCTCACCACAGTCCAGACAAGAGACCCAGTACTTC,CASSPQSRQETQYF
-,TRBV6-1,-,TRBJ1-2,TGTGCCAGCAGTGAAGCTTCGCAGGTCTATGGCTACACCTTC,CASSEASQVYGYTF
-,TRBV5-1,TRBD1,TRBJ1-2,TGCGCCAGCAGCTTGGGAAGGGAACGGGACAGGGGTGGCTACACCTTC,CASSLGRERDRGGYTF
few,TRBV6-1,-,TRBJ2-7,TGTGCCAGCCGCAGGGCGTCCTACGAGCAGTACTTC,CASRRASYEQYF
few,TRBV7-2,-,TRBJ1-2,TGTGCCAGCAGCCCCACTGTACCCGGGACAAGTTATGGCTACACCTTC,CASSPTVPGTSYGYTF
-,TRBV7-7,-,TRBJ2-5,TGTGCTAGCAGCTTACTAAGCGGCCCAGAGACCCAGTACTTC,CASSLLSGPETQYF
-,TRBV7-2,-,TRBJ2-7,TGTGCCAGCAGCTACAGGGTTTCGAGCTCCTACGAGCAGTACTTC,CASSYRVSSSYEQYF
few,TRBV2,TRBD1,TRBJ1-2,TGTGCCAGCAGTGAAGCGACAGGGGGCAACTATGGCTACACCTTC,CASSEATGGNYGYTF
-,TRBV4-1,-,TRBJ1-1,TGCGCCAGCAGCCATCCCGGGAGAGGCACTGAAGCTTTCTTT,CASSHPGRGTEAFF
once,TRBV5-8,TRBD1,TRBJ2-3,TGTGCCAGAAATCTCGGGACAGGGCTTTCAGATACGCAGTATTTT,CARNLGTGLSDTQYF
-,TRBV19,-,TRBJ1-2,TGTGCCAGTAAGGAGGGCCCCGTCTCCACCTATGGCTACACCTTC,CASKEGPVSTYGYTF
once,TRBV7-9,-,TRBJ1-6,TGTGCCAGCAGCTCCCGAGTTACAGGGTCTACCTATAATTCACCCCTCCACTTT,CASSSRVTGSTYNSPLHF
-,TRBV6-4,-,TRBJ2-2,TGTGCCAGCGCGGGGCAGGGAGACACCGGGGAGCTGTTTTTT,CASAGQGDTGELFF
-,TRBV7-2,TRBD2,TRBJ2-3,TGTGCCAGCAGACTAGCGGGCACAGATACGCAGTATTTT,CASRLAGTDTQYF
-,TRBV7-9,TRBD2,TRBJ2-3,TGTGCCAGCAGCTCACGGGACTCGGGACTAGCGGGGGGAGATACGCAGTATTTT,CASSSRDSGLAGGDTQYF
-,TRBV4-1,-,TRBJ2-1,TGCGCCAGCAGCCAAGGAGGCAGGGATGCCTACAATGAGCAGTTCTTC,CASSQGGRDAYNEQFF
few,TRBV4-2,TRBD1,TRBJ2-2,TGTGCCAGCAGCCAGGCAGGGGGATATACCGGGGAGCTGTTTTTT,CASSQAGGYTGELFF
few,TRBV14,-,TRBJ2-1,TGTGCCAGCAGCCAAGGGCAGGGGTTTTACGATGAGCAGTTCTTC,CASSQGQGFYDEQFF
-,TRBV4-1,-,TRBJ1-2,TGCGCCAGCAGCCAAGACCTACAGGGCGGCTACACCTTC,CASSQDLQGGYTF
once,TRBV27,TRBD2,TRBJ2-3,TGTGCCAGCAGTCCCTGGGGTTTGGGTAGCGGGGGAGATACGCAGTATTTT,CASSPWGLGSGGDTQYF
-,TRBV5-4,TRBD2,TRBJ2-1,TGTGCCAGCACGGCGGGTTCACTAGCGGGGGCCCTTGTCGATGAGCAGTTCTTC,CASTAGSLAGALVDEQFF
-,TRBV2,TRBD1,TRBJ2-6,TGTGCCAGCGGCATAGGACAGGGAAAACACTCTGGGGCCAACGTCCTGACTTTC,CASGIGQGKHSGANVLTF
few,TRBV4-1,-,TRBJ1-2,TGCGCCAGCAGCCAAGGACAGATGGGCTATGGCTACACCTTC,CASSQGQMGYGYTF
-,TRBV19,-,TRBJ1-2,TGTGCCAGTAGCCAAACAGGCCCCTATGGCTACACCTTC,CASSQTGPYGYTF
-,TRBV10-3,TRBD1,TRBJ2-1,TGTGCCATCAGAAGGGGCCAGGGGGAAGTCAATGAGCAGTTCTTC,CAIRRGQGEVNEQFF
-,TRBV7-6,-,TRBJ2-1,TGTGCCAGCAGCTTAAGTGGCCGGGGTGCGTACAATGAGCAGTTCTTC,CASSLSGRGAYNEQFF
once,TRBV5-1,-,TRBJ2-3,TGCGCCAGCAGCTTGGTCAGCGTCACAGATACGCAGTATTTT,CASSLVSVTDTQYF
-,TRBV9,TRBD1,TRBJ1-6,TGTGCCAGCAGCGAGGTAGAGGGGGCCCCTAATTCACCCCTCCACTTT,CASSEVEGAPNSPLHF
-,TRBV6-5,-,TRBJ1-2,TGTGCCAGCAGTCCAGGGGAGAACTATGGCTACACCTTC,CASSPGENYGYTF